The rows below give T cell receptor beta chains drawn from one sample of a study of identical twins. Each CDR3 protein gets one entry after TCRdb re-called the 5' RACE reads with MiXCR. This sample carries 690,000 or so distinct CDR3 sequences, less than 10% of them seen once, and the ten largest clones take 0.98%. A further study also used this sample, focusing on yellow fever vaccine responses in identical twins.

The sequenced material came from PBMCs. The receptors shown here come from a woman aged 18-29 years in good health. Each CDR3 is given with its conserved first and last residue. The D gene is left open where the match is weak. Clone size is given for some rows only: seen once, a few or many times, or a class if the clone is expanded.

v_call	d_call	j_call	clone_size	cdr3_nt	cdr3_aa
TRBV11-2	.	TRBJ2-5	few	TGTGCCAGCAGCCAGATAGACGGAGAGACCCAGTACTTC	CASSQIDGETQYF
TRBV7-9	.	TRBJ1-1	few	TGTGCCAGCAGCTTACAGGATAACACTGAAGCTTTCTTT	CASSLQDNTEAFF
TRBV20-1	.	TRBJ2-7	.	TGCAGTGCGCCGGACCGTATCGACTACGAGCAGTACTTC	CSAPDRIDYEQYF
TRBV6-2/TRBV6-3	.	TRBJ1-1	few	TGTGCCAGCAGCTCTACGTTGGGGGAGACGAACACTGAAGCTTTCTTT	CASSSTLGETNTEAFF
TRBV6-1	.	TRBJ1-2	.	TGTGCCAGCAGTAGAACAGGGAGCGACTATGGCTACACCTTC	CASSRTGSDYGYTF
TRBV12-3/TRBV12-4	TRBD2	TRBJ2-3	.	TGTGCCAGCCGGGCTAGCGGGGGACGGGATACGCAGTATTTT	CASRASGGRDTQYF
TRBV6-6	.	TRBJ2-5	few	TGTGCCAGCAGTTACGGGGGGTTAGAGACCCAGTACTTC	CASSYGGLETQYF
TRBV14	TRBD2	TRBJ2-7	few	TGTGCCAGCAGCCCGAAATCTATACTAGCGGGGCCCTACGAGCAGTACTTC	CASSPKSILAGPYEQYF
TRBV12-3/TRBV12-4	TRBD2	TRBJ2-3	.	TGTGCCAGCAGTTCGTTTGTGACTAGCGGCCCCGATACGCAGTATTTT	CASSSFVTSGPDTQYF
TRBV12-3/TRBV12-4	.	TRBJ2-2	many	TGTGCCAGCGAGAACAGGGAGAGCACCGGGGAGCTGTTTTTT	CASENRESTGELFF
TRBV29-1	.	TRBJ1-1	many	TGCAGCGCGGGCAGGGGGAACACTGAAGCTTTCTTT	CSAGRGNTEAFF
TRBV12-3/TRBV12-4	.	TRBJ2-2	few	TGTGCCAGCGTCCTGAGGGGGATCGCGAACACCGGGGAGCTGTTTTTT	CASVLRGIANTGELFF
TRBV6-1	TRBD1	TRBJ1-4	many	TGCGCCAGCAGTCCCGGGACAGTGAATGAAAAACTGTTTTTT	CASSPGTVNEKLFF
TRBV10-2	.	TRBJ2-3	few	TGCGCCAGCAGCAGACCGGGCTCTAGCACAGATACGCAGTATTTT	CASSRPGSSTDTQYF
TRBV28	.	TRBJ2-4	many	TGTGCCAGCAGCTCCTCCATCTCAGCCAAAAACATTCAGTACTTC	CASSSSISAKNIQYF
TRBV6-5	TRBD1	TRBJ1-1	many	TGTGCCAGCAGTAACAGGGGTAACACTGAAGCTTTCTTT	CASSNRGNTEAFF
TRBV12-5	TRBD1	TRBJ1-1	.	TGTGCTAGTGGTCCGGGGACAGGTTCGAACACTGAAGCTTTCTTT	CASGPGTGSNTEAFF
TRBV5-6	.	TRBJ2-3	.	TGTGCCAGCAGCCCAGGGACTTCCTACACAGATACGCAGTATTTT	CASSPGTSYTDTQYF
TRBV27	.	TRBJ1-4	.	TGTGCCAGCAGTCCACCGGGCCAAGAAAATGAAAAACTGTTTTTT	CASSPPGQENEKLFF
TRBV12-3/TRBV12-4	.	TRBJ1-1	few	TGTGCCAGCAGTTTAGTGCACAGTGAAGCTTTCTTT	CASSLVHSEAFF
TRBV14	.	TRBJ2-6	many	TGTGCCAGCAGCCAAGGACCAAGGGGCAGAGAGGGGGCCAACGTCCTGACTTTC	CASSQGPRGREGANVLTF
TRBV27	.	TRBJ2-4	few	TGTGCCAGCAGTTTAAGCAGGGGTAGAAACATTCAGTACTTC	CASSLSRGRNIQYF
TRBV6-4	TRBD2	TRBJ2-1	.	TGTGCCAGCAGTGCTGGACTAGCGGGAGATCGGTACAATGAGCAGTTCTTC	CASSAGLAGDRYNEQFF
TRBV4-1	.	TRBJ2-5	few	TGCGCCAGCAGCTCCGAGGGGGGGTACCAAGAGACCCAGTACTTC	CASSSEGGYQETQYF
TRBV20-1	TRBD1	TRBJ1-5	many	TGCAGTGCTCATACCGGGACAGCATATAGCAATCAGCCCCAGCATTTT	CSAHTGTAYSNQPQHF
TRBV11-2	.	TRBJ1-1	few	TGTGCCAGCAGATCCGGGACACAAGGCCTGAACACTGAAGCTTTCTTT	CASRSGTQGLNTEAFF
TRBV4-3	TRBD2	TRBJ2-1	few	TGCGCCAGCAGCCAGCGACTAGCGGGAGTGGAGGGTGAGCAGTTCTTC	CASSQRLAGVEGEQFF
TRBV20-1	.	TRBJ2-7	.	TGCAGTGCTAGAGGCGGGGGCCGTTACGAGCAGTACTTC	CSARGGGRYEQYF
TRBV12-3/TRBV12-4	.	TRBJ1-4	many	TGTGCCAGCAGTTTGGACCGGGGAGGGGAAAAACTGTTTTTT	CASSLDRGGEKLFF
TRBV5-1	TRBD1	TRBJ2-1	many	TGCGCCAGCAGCGTGTCGGGACAGGTCTACAATGAGCAGTTCTTC	CASSVSGQVYNEQFF
TRBV20-1	.	TRBJ1-1	.	TGCAGTGCTCAAGTAAGGACAGACACTGAAGCTTTCTTT	CSAQVRTDTEAFF
TRBV10-3	.	TRBJ2-3	many	TGTGCCATGCAAGCAGGGTTAGGCACAGATACGCAGTATTTT	CAMQAGLGTDTQYF
TRBV7-8	TRBD2	TRBJ2-7	.	TGTGCCAGCAGCTTAACCCGGCCGGGGGGGCCTCCCAACGAGCAGTACTTC	CASSLTRPGGPPNEQYF
TRBV6-5	TRBD1	TRBJ2-3	few	TGTGCCAGCAGATTAGACAGGGTGGCAGATACGCAGTATTTT	CASRLDRVADTQYF
TRBV29-1	.	TRBJ2-7	few	TGCAGTGGGTTAAGGGGCAACTCCTACGAGCAGTACTTC	CSGLRGNSYEQYF
TRBV5-1	TRBD1	TRBJ2-7	many	TGCGCCAGCAGCCGGGACAGTGGTGGCGAGCAGTACTTC	CASSRDSGGEQYF
TRBV11-2	TRBD2	TRBJ2-1	few	TGTGCCAGCACCCTTGGGTGGGCGGGAGAGAATGAGCAGTTCTTC	CASTLGWAGENEQFF
TRBV18	TRBD2	TRBJ2-1	few	TGTGCCAGCTCACCACGGAAGGGACTAGCGGGAGTCAATGAGCAGTTCTTC	CASSPRKGLAGVNEQFF
TRBV2	.	TRBJ2-5	few	TGTGCCAGCAGTGGACAGGGAGCGGGGCAAGAGACCCAGTACTTC	CASSGQGAGQETQYF
TRBV2	.	TRBJ2-7	.	TGTGCCAGTCACATGGGTCAGGGAAGGAACGAGCAGTACTTC	CASHMGQGRNEQYF
TRBV7-8	.	TRBJ2-7	few	TGTGCCAGCACCCGAAACCGGGACCATAAATTGCAGTACTTC	CASTRNRDHKLQYF
TRBV27	.	TRBJ2-5	.	TGTGCCAGCAGTTTACAGGGTCTGGGGGAAGAGACCCAGTACTTC	CASSLQGLGEETQYF
TRBV7-3	TRBD2	TRBJ2-1	many	TGTGCCAGCAGCTTAGCGGGGGGCCACAATGAGCAGTTCTTC	CASSLAGGHNEQFF
TRBV7-2	.	TRBJ2-2	.	TGTGCCAGCAGCTTAGTGGACCGCACCGGGGAGCTGTTTTTT	CASSLVDRTGELFF
TRBV2	.	TRBJ2-3	.	TGTGCCAGCAGCCAAGGAGGGCGGTACTCCAACACAGATACGCAGTATTTT	CASSQGGRYSNTDTQYF
TRBV5-1	TRBD2	TRBJ2-3	many	TGCGCCAGCAAAGCGGGACCAGCCACAGATACGCAGTATTTT	CASKAGPATDTQYF
TRBV7-9	TRBD1	TRBJ2-7	.	TGTGCCAGCAGCCTGCAGGGGACAGGGGGTCCCGAGCAGTACTTC	CASSLQGTGGPEQYF
TRBV11-2	TRBD1	TRBJ2-7	few	TGTGCCAGCAGGAAGACAGGGGGTCGGTACGAGCAGTACTTC	CASRKTGGRYEQYF
TRBV11-2	.	TRBJ2-3	.	TGTGCCAGCAGCTCCTTACTCAGGCGCAAGTTTAGCACAGATACGCAGTATTTT	CASSSLLRRKFSTDTQYF
TRBV6-4	TRBD2	TRBJ2-3	many	TGTGCCAGCAGTGACTCGCGGGGGGGCACAGATACGCAGTATTTT	CASSDSRGGTDTQYF
TRBV6-7	TRBD1	TRBJ2-7	.	TGTGCCAGCACCAACCGGGACAGCGCCTACGAGCAGTACTTC	CASTNRDSAYEQYF
TRBV3-1	.	TRBJ2-3	.	TGTGCCAGCTCCCGGCAGGGCCCTTCGACACATCTGCAGTATTTT	CASSRQGPSTHLQYF
TRBV6-4	.	TRBJ2-6	few	TGTGCCAGCAGTGCACAGGCCTCTGGGGCCAACGTCCTGACTTTC	CASSAQASGANVLTF
TRBV7-9	.	TRBJ2-7	many	TGTGCCAGCAGCTTAGAGGGGTTCAGTAGCTCCTACGAGCAGTACTTC	CASSLEGFSSSYEQYF
TRBV4-1	.	TRBJ2-1	few	TGCGCCAGCAGCCAGTTAGGATTTAACAATGAGCAGTTCTTC	CASSQLGFNNEQFF